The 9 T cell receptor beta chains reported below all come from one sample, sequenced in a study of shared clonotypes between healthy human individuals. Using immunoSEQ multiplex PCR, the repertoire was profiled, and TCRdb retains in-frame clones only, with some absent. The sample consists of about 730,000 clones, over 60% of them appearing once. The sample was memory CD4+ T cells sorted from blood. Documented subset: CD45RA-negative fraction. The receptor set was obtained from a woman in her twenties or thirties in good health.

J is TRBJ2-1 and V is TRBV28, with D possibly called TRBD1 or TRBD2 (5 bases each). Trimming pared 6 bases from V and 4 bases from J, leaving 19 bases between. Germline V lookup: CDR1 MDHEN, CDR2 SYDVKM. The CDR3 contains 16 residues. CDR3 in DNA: TGTGCCAGCAGCCAGTTAGGGACGGAATTGTACAATGAGCAGTTCTTC. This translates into CASSQLGTELYNEQFF.

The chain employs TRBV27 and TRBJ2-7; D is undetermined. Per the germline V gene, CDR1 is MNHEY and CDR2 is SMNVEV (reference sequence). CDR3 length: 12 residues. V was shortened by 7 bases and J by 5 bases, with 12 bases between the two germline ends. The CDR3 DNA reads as TGTGCCAGCACGATTGCACTCCACGAGCAGTACTTC. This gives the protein CASTIALHEQYF.

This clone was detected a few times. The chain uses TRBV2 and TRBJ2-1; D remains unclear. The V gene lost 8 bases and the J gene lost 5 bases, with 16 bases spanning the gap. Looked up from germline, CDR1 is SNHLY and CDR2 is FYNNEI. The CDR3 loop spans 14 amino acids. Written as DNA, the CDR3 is TGTGCCAGCGGATGGCTCTCTACCGACAATGAGCAGTTCTTC. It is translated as CASGWLSTDNEQFF. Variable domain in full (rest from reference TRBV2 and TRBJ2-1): EPEVTQTPSHQVTQMGQEVILRCVPISNHLYFYWYRQILGQKVEFLVSFYNNEISEKSEIFDDQFSVERPDGSNFTLKIRSTKLEDSAMYFCASGWLSTDNEQFFGPGTRLTVL.

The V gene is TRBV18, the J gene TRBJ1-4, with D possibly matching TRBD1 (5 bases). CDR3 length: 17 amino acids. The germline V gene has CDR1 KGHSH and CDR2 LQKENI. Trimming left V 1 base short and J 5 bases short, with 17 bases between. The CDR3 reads CASSPLGTLRRNEKLFF. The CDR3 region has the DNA TGTGCCAGCTCACCACTTGGGACCCTAAGACGAAATGAAAAACTGTTTTTT.

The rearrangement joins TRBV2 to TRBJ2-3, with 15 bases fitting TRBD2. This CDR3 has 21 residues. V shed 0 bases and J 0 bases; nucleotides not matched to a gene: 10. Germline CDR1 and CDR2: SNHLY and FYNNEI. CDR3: CASSEALFRGLAGGSTDTQYF. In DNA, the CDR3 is TGTGCCAGCAGTGAAGCCCTCTTTCGGGGACTAGCGGGAGGAAGCACAGATACGCAGTATTTT.

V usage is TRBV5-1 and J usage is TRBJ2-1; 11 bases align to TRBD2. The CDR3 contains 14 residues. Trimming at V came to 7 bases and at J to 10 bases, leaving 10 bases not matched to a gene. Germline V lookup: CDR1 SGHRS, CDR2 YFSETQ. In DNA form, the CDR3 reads TGCGCCAGCGGGCCCGGGACTAGCGGTGTAGAGCAGTTCTTC. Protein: CASGPGTSGVEQFF. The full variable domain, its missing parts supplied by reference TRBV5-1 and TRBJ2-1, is KAGVTQTPRYLIKTRGQQVTLSCSPISGHRSVSWYQQTPGQGLQFLFEYFSETQRNKGNFPGRFSGRQFSNSRSEMNVSTLELGDSALYLCASGPGTSGVEQFFGPGTRLTVL.

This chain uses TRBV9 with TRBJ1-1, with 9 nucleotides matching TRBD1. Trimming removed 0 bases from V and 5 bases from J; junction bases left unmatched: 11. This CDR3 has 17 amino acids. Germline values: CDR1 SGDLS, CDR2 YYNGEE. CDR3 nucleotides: TGTGCCAGCAGCGTAGGTCCGGGACAGGGATTAGGGACTGAAGCTTTCTTT. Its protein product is CASSVGPGQGLGTEAFF.

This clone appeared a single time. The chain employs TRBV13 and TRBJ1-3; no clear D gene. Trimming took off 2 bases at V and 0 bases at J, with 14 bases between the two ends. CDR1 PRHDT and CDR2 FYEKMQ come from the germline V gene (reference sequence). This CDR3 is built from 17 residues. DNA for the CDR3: TGTGCCAGCAGCTTAATGAGGCCGACGAGCTCTGGAAACACCATATATTTT. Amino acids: CASSLMRPTSSGNTIYF.

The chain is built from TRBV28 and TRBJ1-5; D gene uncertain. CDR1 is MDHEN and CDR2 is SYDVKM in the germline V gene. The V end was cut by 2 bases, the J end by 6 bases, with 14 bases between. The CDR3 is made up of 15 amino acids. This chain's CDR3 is CASSLISGTGQPQHF. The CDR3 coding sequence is TGTGCCAGCAGTTTAATATCGGGAACGGGTCAGCCCCAGCATTTT.